Listed here are 13 T cell receptor beta chains from one sample, sequenced in a study of blood T cell repertoires in COVID-19. Generated by immunoSEQ multiplex PCR, the TCRdb table keeps only in-frame clones and is missing some. In the table there are about 250,000 clones, over 80% of which are singletons. The sequenced material came from PBMCs or T cells enriched from blood (not recorded which). These receptors were collected from a woman aged 25 to 39 with acute COVID-19.

About this clone: Mismatch with germline at one junction end may stem from a read error. As DNA, the CDR3 is TGTGCTAGCAGCCCTGACAGGGGGCGGGAAAATGAGCAGTTCTTC. This translates into CASSPDRGRENEQFF. The chain is built from TRBV7-7 and TRBJ2-1; 10 bases are shared with TRBD1. This CDR3 contains 15 residues. Germline values: CDR1 SSHAT, CDR2 FNYEAQ (reference sequence).

The chain uses TRBV2 and TRBJ2-7, with 11 bases lining up with TRBD1. V shed 4 bases and J 3 bases; nucleotides not matched to a gene: 5. CDR3 length equals 15 residues. In germline, CDR1 is SNHLY, CDR2 FYNNEI. CDR3: CASSVLGTGGYEQYF. The CDR3 DNA sequence: TGTGCCAGCAGTGTGTTGGGGACAGGGGGCTACGAGCAGTACTTC.

In this sample, this clone turned up once. The gene calls are TRBV7-2 and TRBJ2-3, with TRBD2 matching 10 bases. CDR3 length: 17 amino acids. V lost 4 bases, J lost 3 bases, and 10 bases stayed unmatched. The germline gives CDR1 SGHTA, CDR2 FQGNSA. The CDR3 sequence: CASSSGASGGRTDTQYF. CDR3 sequence (DNA): TGTGCCAGCAGCTCAGGGGCTAGCGGGGGCCGAACAGATACGCAGTATTTT.

The chain uses TRBV29-1 and TRBJ1-1, with 11 bases that match TRBD1. This CDR3 is built from 16 residues. V lost 4 bases, J lost 4 bases, and 11 bases stayed unmatched. Germline assignment: CDR1 SQVTM and CDR2 ANQGSEA. The CDR3 region is CSVVGGTGGSSTEAFF. DNA for the CDR3: TGCAGCGTTGTGGGTGGGACAGGGGGGTCGAGCACTGAAGCTTTCTTT.

This chain connects TRBV10-3 to TRBJ1-2; TRBD1 aligns across 11 bases. The V gene end was trimmed by 11 bases and the J gene end by 4 bases; junction bases not matched to a gene: 6. CDR3 size: 13 residues. The germline CDR1 and CDR2 sequences are ENHRY and SYGVKD. Here the CDR3 DNA reads TGTGCCCCTAGGGACAGGGGGGGCTATGGCTACACCTTC. Its protein product is CAPRDRGGYGYTF.

This rearrangement joins TRBV12-2 to TRBJ1-2; TRBD1, as called in the table, went unchecked against the DNA. TRBV12-2 represents a pseudogene. CDR3 size: 14 residues. The CDR3 nucleotides are TGTGCAAGTCGCTTAACCAGCACAGGGGTCGGCTACACCTTC. Amino acids: CASRLTSTGVGYTF.

This clone has more than one count but fewer than ten. The rearrangement joins TRBV7-9 to TRBJ1-2; tentative D call: TRBD1 (6 bases). Germline loops: CDR1 SEHNR, CDR2 FQNEAQ (reference sequence). V shed 3 bases and J shed 7 bases, with 18 bases lying between them. This CDR3 is 15 amino acids long. The CDR3 here is CASSFITDQGSGYTF. CDR3 bases: TGTGCCAGCAGCTTTATAACAGATCAGGGGAGTGGCTACACCTTC.

The V gene is TRBV11-2, the J gene TRBJ1-3; TRBD1 is a possible D gene (6 bases). CDR3 length: 14 amino acids. V was cut by 1 base and J by 4 bases, with 8 bases left in between. Per the germline V gene, CDR1 is SGHAT and CDR2 is FQNNGV. CDR3 sequence (DNA): TGTGCCAGCAGCTTAGGGGGGCGGGGAAACACCATATATTTT. The encoded protein is CASSLGGRGNTIYF.

The V and J genes are TRBV2 and TRBJ2-1; D possibly corresponds to TRBD2 (6 bases). The CDR3 is made up of 13 amino acids. The V and J ends lost 4 bases and 4 bases respectively, with 8 bases between them. The germline CDR1 and CDR2 sequences are SNHLY and FYNNEI. The CDR3 reads CASSAGGYNEQFF. CDR3 DNA sequence: TGTGCCAGCAGTGCCGGGGGATACAATGAGCAGTTCTTC. Using reference TRBV2 and TRBJ2-1 for the parts outside the CDR3, the full variable domain is EPEVTQTPSHQVTQMGQEVILRCVPISNHLYFYWYRQILGQKVEFLVSFYNNEISEKSEIFDDQFSVERPDGSNFTLKIRSTKLEDSAMYFCASSAGGYNEQFFGPGTRLTVL.

The chain combines TRBV27 with TRBJ1-5; 8 nucleotides align to TRBD1. The J segment lost 6 bases and the V segment lost 6 bases, leaving 4 bases of the junction unmatched. The CDR3 extends over 13 amino acids. CDR1 and CDR2 from the germline V gene are MNHEY and SMNVEV (reference sequence). CDR3 region: CASRGTGVQPQHF. CDR3 in DNA: TGTGCCAGCAGGGGGACAGGAGTTCAGCCCCAGCATTTT.

The chain is built from TRBV4-1 and TRBJ1-1, with a tentative D call TRBD1 (5 bases). Germline lookup yields CDR1 MGHRA and CDR2 YSYEKL. The CDR3 covers 19 residues. V lost 2 bases, J lost 6 bases, and 28 bases lay in between. In DNA form, the CDR3 reads TGCGCCAGCAGCCAAACTACCGGCCCGGGACCCAGTTGGGAGGCTGAAGCTTTCTTT. As protein: CASSQTTGPGPSWEAEAFF.

Written as DNA, the CDR3 is TGTGCCAGTAGTCCGGAGGGGCGCAATCAGCCCCAGCATTTT. It specifies CASSPEGRNQPQHF. The rearrangement uses TRBV19 and TRBJ1-5, with D tentatively TRBD1 (5 bases). V was pared by 5 bases and J by 2 bases, with 10 bases between. Germline CDR1 is LNHDA and CDR2 is SQIVND (reference sequence). The CDR3 is made up of 14 amino acids.

The J gene is TRBJ1-2, the V gene TRBV4-1; D is possibly TRBD1 (6 bases). CDR1 is MGHRA and CDR2 is YSYEKL in the germline V gene. V gave up 4 bases and J gave up 0 bases, with 12 bases separating them. This CDR3 has 15 residues. The CDR3 nucleotides read TGCGCCAGCAGCCCAGGGGCACTAGCTAACTATGGCTACACCTTC. Translating gives CASSPGALANYGYTF.